This is a list of T cell receptor beta chains from one sample in a study of control samples from healthy donors and cancer patients. Repertoires were generated with immunoSEQ multiplex PCR, while TCRdb's copy carries only in-frame clones and drops some. The sample contains 130,000 to 150,000 clones, under 90% of which appear only once. The sample taken for sequencing was blood. These receptors all come from a man younger than 45 in good health. CDR3s include the opening cysteine and the closing phenylalanine or tryptophan. The order of the fields is J gene, V gene, clone size, D gene, CDR3 DNA, CDR3 protein. D genes are given only for firm matches. Size is omitted from some rows. Given values are once, few, many or a class for expanded clones.

>TRBJ2-1|TRBV24-1|NA|TRBD2
TGTGCCACCAGTGACCCAGCGGGAGGACTCTACAATGAGCAGTTCTTC
CATSDPAGGLYNEQFF
>TRBJ2-7|TRBV2|NA|TRBD1
TGTGCCAGCAGCGATCACCGGGACAGGGTATACGAGCAGTACTTC
CASSDHRDRVYEQYF
>TRBJ2-2|TRBV24-1|NA|NA
TGTGCCACCAGTCAGCGGCAAACCGGGGAGCTGTTTTTT
CATSQRQTGELFF
>TRBJ2-7|TRBV5-1|NA|NA
TGCGCCAGCAGCACTTCGGACGGATCCTACGAGCAGTACTTC
CASSTSDGSYEQYF
>TRBJ2-3|TRBV18|NA|TRBD2
TGTGCCAGCTCAGCACTGCGGGAGTTGGGCACAGATACGCAGTATTTT
CASSALRELGTDTQYF
>TRBJ2-7|TRBV2|NA|NA
TGTGCCAGCAGTGAAGCGGGAGGCCCCTACGAGCAGTACTTC
CASSEAGGPYEQYF
>TRBJ1-6|TRBV6-5|NA|NA
TGTGCCAGCAGTAGGGAGGGCTCCTATAATTCACCCCTCCACTTT
CASSREGSYNSPLHF
>TRBJ1-1|TRBV25-1|NA|NA
TGTGCCAGCAGCCGGGAGGGAACGGTCACTGAAGCTTTCTTT
CASSREGTVTEAFF
>TRBJ2-5|TRBV19|once|NA
TGTGCCAGTAGTAGCCGGGACACCTTACAAGAGACCCAGTACTTC
CASSSRDTLQETQYF
>TRBJ1-1|TRBV6-5|NA|NA
TGTGCCAGCACCGGGACCATGAACACTGAAGCTTTCTTT
CASTGTMNTEAFF
>TRBJ1-3|TRBV5-5|NA|NA
TGTGCCAGCAGCTTGGGGCTTTCTGGAAACACCATATATTTT
CASSLGLSGNTIYF
>TRBJ1-1|TRBV4-1|NA|NA
TGCGCCAGCAGCCCGGAGTTGGGGATGGACACTGAAGCTTTCTTT
CASSPELGMDTEAFF
>TRBJ1-6|TRBV7-9|NA|NA
TGTGCCAGCAGCCCCGAAGGGACCCAAAGGAACTCACCCCTCCACTTT
CASSPEGTQRNSPLHF
>TRBJ2-2|TRBV7-3|NA|NA
TGTGCCAGCAGCTTAATGACCGGGGGCACCGGGGAGCTGTTTTTT
CASSLMTGGTGELFF
>TRBJ1-2|TRBV5-5|NA|TRBD1
TGTGCCAGCAGCTTTCGAGACAGGGATGTTAGTGGCTACACCTTC
CASSFRDRDVSGYTF
>TRBJ2-3|TRBV5-6|NA|NA
TGTGCCAGCACGGCCGGGCAATCCTACACAGATACGCAGTATTTT
CASTAGQSYTDTQYF
>TRBJ2-3|TRBV3-1/TRBV3-2|NA|TRBD2
TGTGCCAGCAGCCAAAGCTCAGCGGGACCAACAGATACGCAGTATTTT
CASSQSSAGPTDTQYF
>TRBJ1-2|TRBV6-4|NA|NA
TGTGCCAGCAGTGACTCCGCGGAAAGCTATGGCTACACCTTC
CASSDSAESYGYTF
>TRBJ2-5|TRBV6-5|once|TRBD1
TGTGCCAGCAGTTACTCCGGGACAGTGAAAGAGACCCAGTACTTC
CASSYSGTVKETQYF
>TRBJ2-1|TRBV24-1|NA|NA
TGTGCCACCAGTGATCCTAAGGGGAGTGAGCAGTTCTTC
CATSDPKGSEQFF
>TRBJ2-1|TRBV18|NA|NA
TGTGCCAGCTCAGGCCCGGGACACTACAATGAGCAGTTCTTC
CASSGPGHYNEQFF
>TRBJ2-7|TRBV5-6|NA|TRBD1
TGTGCCAGCAGCCCGGGGACAGTTAACTCCTACGAGCAGTACTTC
CASSPGTVNSYEQYF
>TRBJ2-5|TRBV6-2/TRBV6-3|NA|NA
TGTGCCAGCAGTTACTTGGGGTTTGGAGAGACCCAGTACTTC
CASSYLGFGETQYF
>TRBJ2-7|TRBV14|NA|NA
TGTGCCAGCAGCCAGATCCTAGGACTATTGGGAGAGCAGTACTTC
CASSQILGLLGEQYF
>TRBJ1-1|TRBV6-5|NA|NA
TGTGCCAGCAGTCCTGGGGGTGAAGCTTTCTTT
CASSPGGEAFF
>TRBJ2-1|TRBV7-2|NA|NA
TGTGCCAGCAGCCCCATCGGGGCAGGGGCTTCTCGGTACAATGAGCAGTTCTTC
CASSPIGAGASRYNEQFF
>TRBJ1-1|TRBV9|NA|NA
TGTGCCAGCAGCGTAGAGGGAATGGGCACTGAAGCTTTCTTT
CASSVEGMGTEAFF
>TRBJ1-1|TRBV7-2|NA|NA
TGTGCCAGCAGCCCTGCCATAAGTAATCCGGCTTTCTTT
CASSPAISNPAFF
>TRBJ2-3|TRBV5-1|NA|NA
TGCGCCAGCAGCTTGGGAAACAGGGTCGGCACAGATACGCAGTATTTT
CASSLGNRVGTDTQYF
>TRBJ2-4|TRBV7-3|once|NA
TGTGCCAGCAGCCTAACCTCCCGTTCGGGCATTCAGTACTTC
CASSLTSRSGIQYF
>TRBJ1-1|TRBV19|NA|NA
TGTGCCAGTAGTATAGGGCCTTCGCGGGGCACTGAAGCTTTCTTT
CASSIGPSRGTEAFF
>TRBJ1-1|TRBV6-5|NA|NA
TGTGCCAGCAGTTACCTCCGGGAGAGTGAAGCTTTCTTT
CASSYLRESEAFF
>TRBJ2-7|TRBV7-8|NA|NA
TGTGCCAGCAGCTTACAGGGCTACGAGCAGTACTTC
CASSLQGYEQYF
>TRBJ1-2|TRBV7-9|NA|TRBD1
TGTGCCAGCAGCCCCCCGCAGGGGGCGAACTATGGCTACACCTTC
CASSPPQGANYGYTF
>TRBJ1-1|TRBV25-1|NA|NA
TGTGCCAGCAGCGGAAGGGGGGGCAGGAACACTGAAGCTTTCTTT
CASSGRGGRNTEAFF
>TRBJ1-2|TRBV30|NA|TRBD1
TGTGCCTGGAGTGCCGACAGGGGGTACTATGGCTACACCTTC
CAWSADRGYYGYTF
>TRBJ2-7|TRBV30|NA|NA
TGTGCCTGGAGTAGAGGTCCGGGGATGGGCCACGAGCAGTACTTC
CAWSRGPGMGHEQYF
>TRBJ1-1|TRBV27|NA|TRBD1
TGTGCCAGCCGCCTTGAGGACAGGGGGCCGTCTGAAGCTTTCTTT
CASRLEDRGPSEAFF
>TRBJ1-1|TRBV14|NA|NA
TGTGCCAGCAGCCAAGATTACGCCGGGGCCGGGAACACTGAAGCTTTCTTT
CASSQDYAGAGNTEAFF
>TRBJ2-2|TRBV20-1|NA|NA
TGCAGTGCTAGTGGGCAGCTAAATACCGGGGAGCTGTTTTTT
CSASGQLNTGELFF
>TRBJ1-2|TRBV29-1|NA|NA
TGCAGCGCACGGACATCAGAGGCCTATGGCTACACCTTC
CSARTSEAYGYTF
>TRBJ2-7|TRBV6-5|NA|NA
TGTGCCAGCAGTTACTCCCCAAGGAGCTCCTACGAGCAGTACTTC
CASSYSPRSSYEQYF